This entry lists 18 T cell receptor beta chains sequenced from one sample in a study of blood T cell repertoires in COVID-19. Sequencing was performed with immunoSEQ multiplex PCR; in TCRdb, only in-frame clones are kept and a portion is missing. The top ten hold approximately 8.7% of the sample, which has 130,000 or so clones, under 90% seen once. Sequenced material: peripheral blood. The origin of the receptors is a woman in her sixties with active or convalescent COVID-19.

This chain uses TRBV7-6 with TRBJ2-1, with D possibly TRBD2 on 6 matching bases. V was clipped by 5 bases and J by 2 bases, with 19 bases between them. CDR1 and CDR2 from the germline V gene are SGHVS and FNYEAQ. The CDR3 is made up of 17 amino acids. CDR3 DNA sequence: TGTGCCAGCAGCCGCCCTTACACGGGAGCGACCTACAATGAGCAGTTCTTC. This codes for CASSRPYTGATYNEQFF.

In this sample, this clone turned up a few times. The V and J genes are TRBV28 and TRBJ2-2; the D is unclear. The germline gives CDR1 MDHEN, CDR2 SYDVKM. V was trimmed by 6 bases and J by 4 bases, leaving 15 bases between them. The CDR3 length is 15 residues. CDR3 DNA: TGTGCCAGCAGGGGCCAGACCAGAGCCACCGGGGAGCTGTTTTTT. Its protein is CASRGQTRATGELFF.

This sequence joins TRBV29-1 and TRBJ2-1; the match to TRBD2 covers 10 bases. V shed 2 bases, J shed 8 bases, and the junction held 3 bases outside the gene matches. The CDR3 extends over 13 amino acids. The germline V gene has CDR1 SQVTM and CDR2 ANQGSEA. CDR3 in amino acids: CSVELAGGYEQFF. In DNA form, the CDR3 reads TGCAGCGTTGAATTAGCGGGAGGTTATGAGCAGTTCTTC.

This clone was seen a single time. V gene TRBV7-8 combines with J gene TRBJ2-3; TRBD2 aligns across 8 bases. Germline V gives CDR1 SGHVS, CDR2 FQNEAQ. With V trimmed by 0 bases and J by 0 bases, 5 bases remained unmatched. The CDR3 extends over 17 amino acids. The CDR3 DNA reads TGTGCCAGCAGCTTAGCGTCCCTAGCGGGTAGCACAGATACGCAGTATTTT. This sequence encodes CASSLASLAGSTDTQYF.

The rearrangement links TRBV10-3 to TRBJ1-1; TRBD1 is a possible D gene (5 bases). CDR3 length: 14 amino acids. In germline, CDR1 is ENHRY, CDR2 SYGVKD. Trimming pared 6 bases from V and 4 bases from J, leaving 15 bases between. The CDR3 region has the DNA TGTGCCATCAGGAGACAGCCCGAAGGCACTGAAGCTTTCTTT. Protein sequence: CAIRRQPEGTEAFF.

This chain's CDR3 is CASNHTTGVEELFF. The DNA of the CDR3 is TGTGCCAGCAATCACACGACAGGGGTTGAGGAGCTGTTTTTT. The chain couples TRBV6-4 to TRBJ2-2; 8 bases map to TRBD1. Germline V CDR1 and CDR2: MRHNA, SNTAGT. Unmatched junction bases numbered 11, after V lost 7 bases and J lost 10 bases. This CDR3 has 14 amino acids.

V and J are TRBV30 and TRBJ1-2; D unclear. The CDR3 is 13 residues long. The V end was cut by 1 base, the J end by 3 bases, with 9 bases between. Germline V gene lookup returns CDR1 GTSNPN and CDR2 SVGIG (reference sequence). CDR3 bases: TGTGCCTGGAGTGGAGGGCCTGACTATGGCTACACCTTC. Translation: CAWSGGPDYGYTF.

The V call is TRBV5-6, the J call TRBJ2-7; a possible D gene is TRBD1 (5 bases). The CDR3 contains 12 residues. CDR1 and CDR2 (germline): SGHDT, YYEEEE. Deletions cut 3 bases from V and 7 bases from J, with 11 bases between. The CDR3 DNA is TGTGCCAGCAGCTACCAGGGCCATGAGCAGTACGTC. Protein sequence: CASSYQGHEQYV.

The chain has TRBV6-5 and TRBJ1-4, with TRBD1 as a possible D gene (6 bases). This CDR3 comprises 16 residues. The germline gives CDR1 MNHEY, CDR2 SVGAGI. V lost 2 bases and J 8 bases, leaving 18 bases between the germline ends. The CDR3 is CASSYGRGSPSEKLFF. The CDR3, as DNA: TGTGCCAGCAGTTACGGGAGGGGGTCGCCCTCGGAAAAACTGTTTTTT.

This chain joins TRBV27 and TRBJ1-5; D gene ambiguous. Trimming left V 6 bases short and J 4 bases short, with 16 bases between. Germline assignment: CDR1 MNHEY and CDR2 SMNVEV (reference sequence). CDR3 length equals 15 residues. CDR3 amino acids: CASRSGSPANQPQHF. CDR3 nucleotides: TGTGCCAGCAGGTCCGGGTCCCCCGCAAATCAGCCCCAGCATTTT.

The genes are TRBV19 and TRBJ1-5; D remains ambiguous. Germline CDR1 and CDR2: LNHDA and SQIVND (reference sequence). V was pared by 1 base and J by 1 base, with 11 bases between. The CDR3 consists of 16 residues. CDR3 loop: CASSIAAEPSNQPQHF. CDR3 sequence (DNA): TGTGCCAGTAGTATAGCGGCGGAACCGAGCAATCAGCCCCAGCATTTT.

This chain connects TRBV11-2 to TRBJ2-2, with D perhaps TRBD1 (6 bases). Germline V gene lookup returns CDR1 SGHAT and CDR2 FQNNGV. V was cut by 5 bases and J by 6 bases, with 16 bases left in between. The CDR3 totals 15 residues. The CDR3 region has the DNA TGTGCCAGCAGCATAACCGGGACACCAGCCGGGGAGCTGTTTTTT. Translating gives CASSITGTPAGELFF.

The chain recombines TRBV4-1 with TRBJ2-7, with 14 bases that match TRBD2. Germline CDR1 reads MGHRA; CDR2 reads YSYEKL. The junction had 2 bases not matched to a gene; V was cut back by 4 bases and J by 3 bases. The CDR3 covers 15 residues. Written as DNA, the CDR3 is TGCGCCAGCAGCCTAGGACTAGCGGGAGGCTACGAGCAGTACTTC. Amino acid sequence: CASSLGLAGGYEQYF.

Turning to this clone: At one boundary the junction diverges from the germline segment, which might be a read error. The chain is built from TRBV2 and TRBJ1-2; D not resolved. Per the germline V gene, CDR1 is SNHLY and CDR2 is FYNNEI. This CDR3 is 12 amino acids long. CDR3 in amino acids: CAGSTANYGYTF. DNA of the CDR3: TGTGCCGGCAGCACAGCTAACTATGGCTACACCTTC.

The rearrangement uses TRBV7-8 and TRBJ1-5, with a weak D call TRBD1 (5 bases). The CDR3 length is 15 residues. Germline values: CDR1 SGHVS, CDR2 FQNEAQ. Trimming cost V 2 bases and J 2 bases, with 10 bases left between them. DNA for the CDR3: TGTGCCAGCAGCTTACAGGGTCTAGGCAATCAGCCCCAGCATTTT. It yields the protein CASSLQGLGNQPQHF. Full variable domain (outside the CDR3, taken from reference TRBV7-8 and TRBJ1-5): GAGVSQSPRYKVAKRGQDVALRCDPISGHVSLFWYQQALGQGPEFLTYFQNEAQLDKSGLPSDRFFAERPEGSVSTLKIQRTQQEDSAVYLCASSLQGLGNQPQHFGDGTRLSIL.

The chain links TRBV4-1 to TRBJ1-2; the match to TRBD1 covers 7 bases. CDR1 and CDR2 from the germline V gene are MGHRA and YSYEKL. The ends lost 1 base at V and 2 bases at J; junction bases unmatched: 4. The CDR3 extends over 15 amino acids. The CDR3 is CASSQGTGANYGYTF. The CDR3 DNA reads TGCGCCAGCAGCCAAGGAACAGGGGCGAACTATGGCTACACCTTC.

This clone was detected only a few times. This chain joins TRBV27 and TRBJ2-7; 8 bases agree with TRBD1. This CDR3 is 16 amino acids long. J was trimmed by 4 bases and V by 7 bases; bases with no gene match: 15. Per germline, CDR1 MNHEY and CDR2 SMNVEV (reference sequence). The CDR3 protein is CASTYLTRGRSYEQYV. CDR3 coding DNA: TGTGCCAGCACCTATCTTACCAGGGGGCGATCATACGAGCAGTACGTC.

V gene TRBV18 combines with J gene TRBJ2-3, with 8 nucleotides matching TRBD2. The germline V gene encodes CDR1 KGHSH and CDR2 LQKENI. V was pared by 4 bases and J by 0 bases, with 12 bases of the junction left unmatched. This CDR3 has 18 amino acids. The CDR3 DNA reads as TGTGCCAGCTCACAGCTTCGTACAGCGGGGGCTAGCACAGATACGCAGTATTTT. This encodes CASSQLRTAGASTDTQYF. The complete variable domain, with remaining parts taken from reference TRBV18 and TRBJ2-3, reads NAGVMQNPRHLVRRRGQEARLRCSPMKGHSHVYWYRQLPEEGLKFMVYLQKENIIDESGMPKERFSAEFPKEGPSILRIQQVVRGDSAAYFCASSQLRTAGASTDTQYFGPGTRLTVL.